The 5 T cell receptor beta chains below come from one sample, sequenced in a study of patients and donors after allogeneic stem cell transplantation (dated by TCRdb to the early 2020s). Library creation used RT-PCR. Sequencing used a NextSeq 550. The public reads were reanalyzed by TCRdb: fastp trimming at Q25, MiXCR alignment, in-frame beta chains only. CDR3 protein sequences are deduplicated, and each keeps its most common genes and DNA. The sample table contains some 150,000 distinct CDR3 sequences; only one count was recorded for over 30% of them. The top ten clonotypes cover about 50% of the sample. Sample: blood, either unsorted or a sorted T cell fraction (not recorded which). All receptors come from a human donor who was either an allogeneic HSCT recipient or a stem cell or donor lymphocyte infusion donor (not recorded which). It is not recorded whose cells these are; they may come from a transplant donor.

J is TRBJ2-3 and V is TRBV3-1, with D unresolved. V was trimmed by 1 base and J by 6 bases, leaving 8 bases between them. Germline V gives CDR1 LGHDT, CDR2 YNNKEL (reference sequence). The CDR3 has 13 residues. The CDR3 spells CASSQAMGDTQYF. CDR3 nucleotide sequence: TGTGCCAGCAGCCAAGCAATGGGGGATACGCAGTATTTT.

The J gene is TRBJ2-1, the V gene TRBV12-3 or TRBV12-4; no clear D gene. This CDR3 has 15 residues. The ends were cut back, 3 bases at V and 8 bases at J, with 17 bases in the middle. The chain's CDR3 is CASSFSRAVRDEQFF. DNA of the CDR3: TGTGCCAGCAGTTTTAGCCGGGCGGTAAGGGATGAGCAGTTCTTC.

V and J are TRBV5-5 and TRBJ1-6; D remains unclear. Germline V lookup: CDR1 SGHKS, CDR2 YYEKEE (reference sequence). The CDR3 is 13 amino acids. With 5 bases removed from V and 14 bases from J, the gap between germline ends came to 17 bases. The CDR3: CASSNMAPVALHF. The CDR3, as DNA: TGTGCCAGCAGTAACATGGCCCCGGTAGCCCTCCACTTT.

The CDR3 loop is CASSSTLRNQETQYF. The CDR3 region has the DNA TGTGCCAGCAGTTCCACCCTCAGGAACCAAGAGACCCAGTACTTC. V usage is TRBV28 and J usage is TRBJ2-5; D is undetermined. The CDR3 runs 15 residues. Trimming left V 4 bases short and J 0 bases short, with 12 bases between. Per germline, CDR1 MDHEN and CDR2 SYDVKM.

This clonotype was detected a few times. The chain uses TRBV19 and TRBJ2-7; D may be TRBD1 (6 bases). The germline V and J ends were trimmed by 7 bases and 2 bases, with 15 bases remaining between them. Germline values: CDR1 LNHDA, CDR2 SQIVND (reference sequence). CDR3 length: 14 residues. The CDR3, as DNA: TGTGCCAGTAATCCCGACAGGCCACCCTACGAGCAGTACTTC. It yields the protein CASNPDRPPYEQYF.